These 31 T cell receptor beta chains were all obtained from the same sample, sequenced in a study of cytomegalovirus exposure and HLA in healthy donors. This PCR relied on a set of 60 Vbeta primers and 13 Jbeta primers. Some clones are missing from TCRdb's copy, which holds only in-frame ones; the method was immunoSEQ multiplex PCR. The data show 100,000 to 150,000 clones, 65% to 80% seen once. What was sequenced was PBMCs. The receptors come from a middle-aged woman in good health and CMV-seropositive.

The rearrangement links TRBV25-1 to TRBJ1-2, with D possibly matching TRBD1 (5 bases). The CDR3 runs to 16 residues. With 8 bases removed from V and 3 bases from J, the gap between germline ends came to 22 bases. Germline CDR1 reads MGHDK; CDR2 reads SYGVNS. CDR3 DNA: TGTGCCAGCTGGGCCCCGGGGGGGTCGATACACTATGGCTACACCTTC. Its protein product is CASWAPGGSIHYGYTF.

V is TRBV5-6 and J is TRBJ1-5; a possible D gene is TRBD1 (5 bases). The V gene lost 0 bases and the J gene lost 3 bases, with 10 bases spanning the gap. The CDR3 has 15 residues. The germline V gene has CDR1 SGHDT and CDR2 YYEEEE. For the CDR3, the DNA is TGTGCCAGCAGCTTGGGTGGACACCACAATCAGCCCCAGCATTTT. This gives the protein CASSLGGHHNQPQHF.

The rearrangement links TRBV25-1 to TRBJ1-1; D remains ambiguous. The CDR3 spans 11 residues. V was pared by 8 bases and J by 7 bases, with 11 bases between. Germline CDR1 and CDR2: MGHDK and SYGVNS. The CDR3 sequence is CASGERSEAFF. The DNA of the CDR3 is TGTGCCAGCGGAGAACGTAGTGAAGCTTTCTTT.

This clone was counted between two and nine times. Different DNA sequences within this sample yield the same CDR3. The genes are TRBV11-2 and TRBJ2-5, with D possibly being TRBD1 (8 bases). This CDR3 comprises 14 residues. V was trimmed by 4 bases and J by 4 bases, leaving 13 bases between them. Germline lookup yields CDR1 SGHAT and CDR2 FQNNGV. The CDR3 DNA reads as TGTGCCAGCAGCTCCACAGGGGGGGGAGAGACCCAGTACTTC. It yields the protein CASSSTGGGETQYF. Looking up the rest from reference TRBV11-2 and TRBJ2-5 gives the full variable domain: EAGVAQSPRYKIIEKRQSVAFWCNPISGHATLYWYQQILGQGPKLLIQFQNNGVVDDSQLPKDRFSAERLKGVDSTLKIQPAKLEDSAVYLCASSSTGGGETQYFGPGTRLLVL.

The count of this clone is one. CDR3 amino acids: CASSFGATNEKLFF. The CDR3 nucleotides read TGTGCCAGCAGTTTTGGAGCGACTAATGAAAAACTGTTTTTT. The rearrangement links TRBV28 to TRBJ1-4; D gene uncertain. This CDR3 has 14 residues. Germline lookup yields CDR1 MDHEN and CDR2 SYDVKM. V was clipped by 3 bases and J by 2 bases, with 7 bases between them.

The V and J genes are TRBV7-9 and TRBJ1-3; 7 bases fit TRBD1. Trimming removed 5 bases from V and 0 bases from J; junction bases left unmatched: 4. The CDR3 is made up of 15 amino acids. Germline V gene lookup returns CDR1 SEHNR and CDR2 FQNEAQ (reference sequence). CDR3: CASSPDRVSGNTIYF. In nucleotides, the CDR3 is TGTGCCAGCAGCCCCGACAGGGTCTCTGGAAACACCATATATTTT. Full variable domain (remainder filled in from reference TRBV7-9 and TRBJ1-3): DTGVSQNPRHKITKRGQNVTFRCDPISEHNRLYWYRQTLGQGPEFLTYFQNEAQLEKSRLLSDRFSAERPKGSFSTLEIQRTEQGDSAMYLCASSPDRVSGNTIYFGEGSWLTVV.

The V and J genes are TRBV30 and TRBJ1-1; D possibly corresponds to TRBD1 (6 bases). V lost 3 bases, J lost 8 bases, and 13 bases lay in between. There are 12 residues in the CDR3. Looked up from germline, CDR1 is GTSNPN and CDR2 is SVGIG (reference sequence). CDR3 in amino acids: CAWSLTGTEAFF. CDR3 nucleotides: TGTGCCTGGAGCTTAACCGGGACAGAAGCTTTCTTT.

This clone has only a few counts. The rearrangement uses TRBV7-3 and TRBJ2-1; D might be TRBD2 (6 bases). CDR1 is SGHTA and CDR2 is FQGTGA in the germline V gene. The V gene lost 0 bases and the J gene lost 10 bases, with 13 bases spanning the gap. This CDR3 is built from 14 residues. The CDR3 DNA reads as TGTGCCAGCAGCTTAACCGGGAGTTCGGGGGAGCAGTTCTTC. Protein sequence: CASSLTGSSGEQFF.

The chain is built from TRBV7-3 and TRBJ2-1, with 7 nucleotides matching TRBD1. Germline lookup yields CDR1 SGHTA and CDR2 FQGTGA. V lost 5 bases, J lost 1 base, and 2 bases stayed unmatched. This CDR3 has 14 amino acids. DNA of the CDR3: TGTGCCAGCAGCCCGGGACAGTCCTACAATGAGCAGTTCTTC. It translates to CASSPGQSYNEQFF.

CDR3 loop: CATSRDTGGVQPQHF. The CDR3, as DNA: TGTGCCACCAGCAGAGATACAGGGGGCGTTCAGCCCCAGCATTTT. The gene calls are TRBV15 and TRBJ1-5, with 9 bases matching TRBD1. Germline loops: CDR1 LNHNV, CDR2 YYDKDF (reference sequence). J was trimmed by 6 bases and V by 0 bases; bases with no gene match: 3. CDR3 length: 15 residues.

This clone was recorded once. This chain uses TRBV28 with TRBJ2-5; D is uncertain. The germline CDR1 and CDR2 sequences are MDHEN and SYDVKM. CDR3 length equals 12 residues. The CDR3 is CARPRYQETQYF. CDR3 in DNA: TGTGCGAGACCCAGGTACCAAGAGACCCAGTACTTC.

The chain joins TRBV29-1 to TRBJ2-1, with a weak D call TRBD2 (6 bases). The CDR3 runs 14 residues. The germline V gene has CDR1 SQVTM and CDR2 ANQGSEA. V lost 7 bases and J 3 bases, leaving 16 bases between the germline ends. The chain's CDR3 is CSGSRTILYNEQFF. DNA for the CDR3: TGCAGCGGTTCCAGGACTATCCTCTACAATGAGCAGTTCTTC.

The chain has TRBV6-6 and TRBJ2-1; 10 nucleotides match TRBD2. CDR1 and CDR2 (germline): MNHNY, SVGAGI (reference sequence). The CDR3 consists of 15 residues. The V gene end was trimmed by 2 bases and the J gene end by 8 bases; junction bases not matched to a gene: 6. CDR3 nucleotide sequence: TGTGCCAGCAGTTACGTAGGGCTAGCGGGAGATGAGCAGTTCTTC. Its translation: CASSYVGLAGDEQFF.

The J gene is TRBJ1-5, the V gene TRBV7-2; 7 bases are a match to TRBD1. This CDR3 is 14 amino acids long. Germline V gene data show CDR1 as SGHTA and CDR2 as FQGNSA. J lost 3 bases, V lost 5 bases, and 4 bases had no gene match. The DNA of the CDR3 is TGTGCCAGCAGCCGACAGGGCACCAATCAGCCCCAGCATTTT. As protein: CASSRQGTNQPQHF.

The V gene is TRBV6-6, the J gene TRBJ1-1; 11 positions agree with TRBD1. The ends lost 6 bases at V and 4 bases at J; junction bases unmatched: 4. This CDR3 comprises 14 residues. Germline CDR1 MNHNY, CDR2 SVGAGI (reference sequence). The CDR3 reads CASRTGTGGTEAFF. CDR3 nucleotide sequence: TGTGCCAGCAGAACCGGGACAGGGGGCACTGAAGCTTTCTTT.

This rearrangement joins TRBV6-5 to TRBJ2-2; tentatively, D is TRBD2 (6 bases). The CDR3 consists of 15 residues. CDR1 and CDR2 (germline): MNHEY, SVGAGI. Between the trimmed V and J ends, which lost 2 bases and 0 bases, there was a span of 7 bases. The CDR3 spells CASSYGGSNTGELFF. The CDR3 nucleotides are TGTGCCAGCAGTTACGGAGGGTCGAACACCGGGGAGCTGTTTTTT.

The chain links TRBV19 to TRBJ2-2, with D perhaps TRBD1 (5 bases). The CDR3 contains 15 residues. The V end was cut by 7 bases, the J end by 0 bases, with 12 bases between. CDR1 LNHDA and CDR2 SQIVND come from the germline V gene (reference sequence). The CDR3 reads CASIGATANTGELFF. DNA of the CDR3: TGTGCCAGTATAGGTGCGACAGCGAACACCGGGGAGCTGTTTTTT.

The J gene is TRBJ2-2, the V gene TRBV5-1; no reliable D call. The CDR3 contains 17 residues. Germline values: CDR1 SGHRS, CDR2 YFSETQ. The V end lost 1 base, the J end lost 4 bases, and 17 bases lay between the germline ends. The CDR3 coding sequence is TGCGCCAGCAGCTTGTCCTCCGGGTCCCCATTCACCGGGGAGCTGTTTTTT. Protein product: CASSLSSGSPFTGELFF.

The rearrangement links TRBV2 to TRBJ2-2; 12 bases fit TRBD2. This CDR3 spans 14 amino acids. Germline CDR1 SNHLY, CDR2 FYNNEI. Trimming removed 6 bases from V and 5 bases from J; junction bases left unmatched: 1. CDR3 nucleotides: TGTGCCAGCAGGACTAGCGGGAGTACCGGGGAGCTGTTTTTT. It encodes CASRTSGSTGELFF.

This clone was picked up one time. CDR3 in amino acids: CASSTTRLAGGGNEQFF. The CDR3 region has the DNA TGTGCCAGCAGCACCACTAGACTAGCGGGAGGGGGCAATGAGCAGTTCTTC. The chain has TRBV5-4 and TRBJ2-1, with 14 bases that match TRBD2. Germline-derived CDR1 and CDR2 are SGHNT and YYREEE (reference sequence). V shed 4 bases and J 6 bases; nucleotides not matched to a gene: 9. This CDR3 is 17 amino acids long.

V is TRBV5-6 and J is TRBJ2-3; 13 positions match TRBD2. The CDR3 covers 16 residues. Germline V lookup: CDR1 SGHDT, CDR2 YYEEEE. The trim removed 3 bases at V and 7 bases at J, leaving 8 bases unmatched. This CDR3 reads CASSSETSGRWHTQYF. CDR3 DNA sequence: TGTGCCAGCAGCTCCGAGACTAGCGGGAGGTGGCATACGCAGTATTTT.

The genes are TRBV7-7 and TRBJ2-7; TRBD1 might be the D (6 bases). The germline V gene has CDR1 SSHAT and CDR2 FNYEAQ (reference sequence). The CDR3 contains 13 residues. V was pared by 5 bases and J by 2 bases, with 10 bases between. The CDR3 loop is CASSRGQTYEQYF. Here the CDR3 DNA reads TGTGCCAGCAGCCGAGGACAGACCTACGAGCAGTACTTC.

The CDR3 DNA follows: TGTGCCAGCAGTGCCGTCGGGACTAGTCTGTTTTTT. This codes for CASSAVGTSLFF. J is TRBJ2-2 and V is TRBV6-1; TRBD2 matches 8 bases. The ends lost 4 bases at V and 14 bases at J; junction bases unmatched: 6. There are 12 residues in the CDR3. The germline V gene has CDR1 MNHNS and CDR2 SASEGT.

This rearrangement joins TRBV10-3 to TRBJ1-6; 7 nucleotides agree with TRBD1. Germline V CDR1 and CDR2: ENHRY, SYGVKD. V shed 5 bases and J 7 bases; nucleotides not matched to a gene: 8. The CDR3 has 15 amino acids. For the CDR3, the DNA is TGTGCCATCAGTTTGACAGGGCCCCCCAATTCACCCCTCCACTTT. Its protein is CAISLTGPPNSPLHF.

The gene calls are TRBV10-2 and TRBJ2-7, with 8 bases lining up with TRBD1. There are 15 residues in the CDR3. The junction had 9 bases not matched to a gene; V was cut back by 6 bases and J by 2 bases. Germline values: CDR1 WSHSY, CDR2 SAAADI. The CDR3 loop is CASSDYTGGPYEQYF. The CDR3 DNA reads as TGCGCCAGCAGCGACTATACAGGGGGTCCCTACGAGCAGTACTTC.

CDR3 in amino acids: CAWSQETQYF. DNA of the CDR3: TGTGCCTGGTCACAAGAGACCCAGTACTTC. This rearrangement joins TRBV30 to TRBJ2-5; D remains unclear. Trimming cost V 5 bases and J 2 bases, with 3 bases left between them. Germline V gene lookup returns CDR1 GTSNPN and CDR2 SVGIG (reference sequence). This CDR3 is 10 amino acids long.

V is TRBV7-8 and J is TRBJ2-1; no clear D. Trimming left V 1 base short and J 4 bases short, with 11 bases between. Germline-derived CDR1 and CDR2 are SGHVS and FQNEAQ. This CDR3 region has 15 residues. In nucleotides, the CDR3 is TGTGCCAGCAGCTTAGATGGTAGCCCATACAATGAGCAGTTCTTC. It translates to CASSLDGSPYNEQFF.

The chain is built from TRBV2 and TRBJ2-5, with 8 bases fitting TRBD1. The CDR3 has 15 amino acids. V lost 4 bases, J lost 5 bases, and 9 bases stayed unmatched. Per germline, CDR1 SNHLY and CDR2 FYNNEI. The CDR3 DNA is TGTGCCAGCAGTGTGCCCCAGGGGGCTTGGGAGACCCAGTACTTC. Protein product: CASSVPQGAWETQYF. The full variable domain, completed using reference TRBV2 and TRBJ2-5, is EPEVTQTPSHQVTQMGQEVILRCVPISNHLYFYWYRQILGQKVEFLVSFYNNEISEKSEIFDDQFSVERPDGSNFTLKIRSTKLEDSAMYFCASSVPQGAWETQYFGPGTRLLVL.

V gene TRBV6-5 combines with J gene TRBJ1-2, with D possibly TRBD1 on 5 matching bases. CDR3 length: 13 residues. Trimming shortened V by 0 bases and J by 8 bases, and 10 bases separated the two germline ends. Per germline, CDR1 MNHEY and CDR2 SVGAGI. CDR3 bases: TGTGCCAGCAGTTACTCAAGGGGTCGGGGCTACACCTTC. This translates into CASSYSRGRGYTF.

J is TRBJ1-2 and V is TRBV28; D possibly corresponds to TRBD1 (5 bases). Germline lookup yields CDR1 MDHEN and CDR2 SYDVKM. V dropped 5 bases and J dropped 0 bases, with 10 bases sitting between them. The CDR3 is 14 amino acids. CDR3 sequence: CASSLGHTNYGYTF. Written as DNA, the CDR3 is TGTGCCAGCAGTCTTGGACATACTAACTATGGCTACACCTTC.

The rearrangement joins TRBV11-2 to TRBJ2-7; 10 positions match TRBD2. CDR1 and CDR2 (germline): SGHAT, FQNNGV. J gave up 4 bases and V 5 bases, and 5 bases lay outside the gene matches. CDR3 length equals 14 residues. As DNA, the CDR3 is TGTGCCAGCAGCCCATCGACTAGCGGGTACGAGCAGTACTTC. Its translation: CASSPSTSGYEQYF.